The clone carrying this T cell receptor beta chain was recorded many times. Preparation of the TCRbeta library used unique molecular identifiers. One entry per CDR3 protein, called by TCRdb with MiXCR from the PCR reads. This table holds around 300,000 distinct CDR3 sequences, around a tenth found once. The source of the sample is a study of T-cell reconstitution after alpha-beta-depleted transplantation in children. The CDR3 loop spans 13 amino acids. Germline V CDR1 and CDR2: SGDLS, YYNGEE. Trimming shortened V by 0 bases and J by 4 bases, and 7 bases separated the two germline ends. The chain carries TRBV9 and TRBJ1-1; no clear D. The source was peripheral blood, collected 180 days after TCRalphabeta/CD19-depleted stem cell transplant. The TCR sequence derives from a male patient aged 2-10 years who had a stem cell transplant for chronic granulomatous disease, so the T cells may come from the graft donor. CDR3 residues: CASSVGVSTEAFF. DNA for the CDR3: TGTGCCAGCAGCGTAGGGGTTAGCACTGAAGCTTTCTTT.